Here is one T cell receptor beta chain with its context. The CDR3 totals 11 residues. CDR1 and CDR2 from the germline V gene are DFQATT and SNEGSKA (reference sequence). V dropped 7 bases and J dropped 3 bases, with 10 bases sitting between them. These data come from a study of blood T cell repertoires in COVID-19. Study-level information: The origin of the acute and convalescent COVID-19 samples was the United States, Italy and Spain. Sources were T cells, B-cell-depleted T cells, or PBMCs; the material itself was cDNA or gDNA.

Authors' analysis steps: Estimation of nucleated cell counts was performed using reference gene primer amplification. Repertoires were generated with immunoSEQ multiplex PCR, while TCRdb's copy carries only in-frame clones and drops some. V and J calls and clone size are those listed in that table; D and trimming were worked out from the DNA. The sample consists of about 100,000 clones, around 88% of them appearing once. The sequenced material came from peripheral blood. This chain links TRBV20-1 with TRBJ2-7; tentative D call: TRBD1 (6 bases). This clonotype was sampled from a human donor in a cohort sampled during active COVID-19. Here the CDR3 reads CSVLGGYEQYF. CDR3 DNA: TGCAGTGTTCTAGGGGGCTACGAGCAGTACTTC.